This is a list of T cell receptor beta chains from one sample in a study of T-cell reconstitution after alpha-beta-depleted transplantation in children. One entry per CDR3 protein, called by TCRdb with MiXCR from the PCR reads. The table records approximately 390,000 distinct CDR3 sequences, roughly a tenth of them present only once. Source: PBMCs from the stem cell graft donor, taken from the stem cell graft. These receptors were taken from a human donor who donated a stem cell graft to a child with acute myeloid leukemia. Each CDR3 is given with its conserved first and last residue. The D gene is left open where the match is weak. Only part of the rows carry a size: once, few, many, or a class if the clone is expanded.

length	V	size	J	D	CDR3	DNA
15	TRBV20-1	-	TRBJ2-5	TRBD2	CSARQAGGPQETQYF	TGCAGTGCTAGGCAAGCGGGAGGACCCCAAGAGACCCAGTACTTC
14	TRBV20-1	few	TRBJ2-3	TRBD2	CSAVSGRAGDTQYF	TGCAGTGCCGTCAGCGGGAGGGCCGGAGATACGCAGTATTTT
14	TRBV7-2	-	TRBJ2-1	TRBD2	CASGPSGTREEQFF	TGTGCCAGCGGCCCCTCCGGGACTAGGGAGGAGCAGTTCTTC
15	TRBV20-1	few	TRBJ1-1	TRBD1	CSARGQGAVDTEAFF	TGCAGTGCTCGAGGGCAGGGGGCAGTGGACACTGAAGCTTTCTTT
19	TRBV30	few	TRBJ2-5	-	CAWSVLVGGRVLGQETQYF	TGTGCCTGGAGTGTATTGGTAGGGGGTAGGGTTCTAGGCCAAGAGACCCAGTACTTC
15	TRBV4-3	-	TRBJ1-4	TRBD1	CVSSQGGGANEKLFF	TGCGTCAGCAGCCAAGGAGGGGGCGCGAATGAAAAACTGTTTTTT
16	TRBV7-6	-	TRBJ2-1	-	CASSLVGELSYNEQFF	TGTGCCAGCAGCTTAGTGGGCGAGCTCTCCTACAATGAGCAGTTCTTC
13	TRBV29-1	many	TRBJ2-7	-	CSAYRESSYEQYF	TGCAGCGCATACAGGGAATCCTCCTACGAGCAGTACTTC
16	TRBV10-3	-	TRBJ2-1	TRBD2	CAISESASGAYNEQFF	TGTGCCATCAGTGAGTCGGCTAGCGGGGCCTACAATGAGCAGTTCTTC
15	TRBV20-1	-	TRBJ1-5	-	CSATATLDVGQPQHF	TGCAGTGCTACAGCAACACTGGACGTTGGTCAGCCCCAGCATTTT
13	TRBV29-1	-	TRBJ1-1	-	CSVVWTENTEAFF	TGCAGCGTTGTGTGGACAGAGAACACTGAAGCTTTCTTT
16	TRBV7-2	-	TRBJ2-1	-	CASSLSTASSYNEQFF	TGTGCCAGCAGCTTAAGCACAGCCAGCTCCTACAATGAGCAGTTCTTC
15	TRBV20-1	few	TRBJ2-7	TRBD2	CSATTSGRGPLEQYF	TGCAGTGCTACCACTAGCGGGAGGGGGCCTTTGGAGCAGTACTTC
16	TRBV27	many	TRBJ2-1	-	CASSPLGLTGYNEQFF	TGTGCCAGCAGTCCCCTGGGGTTGACGGGCTACAATGAGCAGTTCTTC
14	TRBV7-8	few	TRBJ2-3	-	CASSRGEGTDTQYF	TGTGCCAGCAGCCGGGGTGAAGGGACAGATACGCAGTATTTT
11	TRBV3-1	few	TRBJ2-2	-	CASSQGWELFF	TGTGCCAGCAGCCAAGGGTGGGAGCTGTTTTTT
14	TRBV12-3/TRBV12-4	many	TRBJ2-7	-	CASSPLGRGYEQYF	TGTGCCAGCAGCCCCCTAGGGAGAGGGTACGAGCAGTACTTC
18	TRBV18	few	TRBJ2-7	-	CASSPPSGADKGAYEQYF	TGTGCCAGCTCACCACCCTCAGGAGCGGACAAGGGGGCCTACGAGCAGTACTTC
15	TRBV12-3/TRBV12-4	-	TRBJ1-2	TRBD1	CASSPPGTGVKGYTF	TGTGCCAGCAGTCCGCCCGGGACAGGCGTTAAGGGCTACACCTTC
16	TRBV4-1	few	TRBJ1-3	-	CASILLQDSSGNTIYF	TGCGCCAGCATCCTACTTCAGGACAGCTCTGGAAACACCATATATTTT
15	TRBV7-9	few	TRBJ2-1	TRBD2	CASSSTSGRANEQFF	TGTGCCAGCAGCTCGACTAGCGGGAGGGCCAATGAGCAGTTCTTC
14	TRBV7-2	few	TRBJ1-1	-	CASSSRPGNTEAFF	TGTGCCAGCAGCTCGCGACCGGGGAACACTGAAGCTTTCTTT
14	TRBV20-1	few	TRBJ1-2	-	CSAPMPGSDVGYTF	TGCAGTGCCCCCATGCCAGGGTCTGATGTAGGCTACACCTTC
14	TRBV7-9	-	TRBJ1-2	-	CASSKTGPHYGYTF	TGTGCCAGCAGCAAAACGGGCCCACACTATGGCTACACCTTC
13	TRBV20-1	few	TRBJ2-1	TRBD2	CSETSVGYNEQFF	TGCAGCGAGACTAGCGTCGGCTACAATGAGCAGTTCTTC
14	TRBV5-1	many	TRBJ2-6	-	CASGVGAGANVLTF	TGCGCCAGCGGGGTAGGGGCCGGGGCCAACGTCCTGACTTTC
13	TRBV12-3/TRBV12-4	many	TRBJ1-5	-	CASRPDGGQPQHF	TGTGCCAGCAGGCCGGACGGAGGACAGCCCCAGCATTTT
14	TRBV20-1	few	TRBJ1-5	TRBD1	CSANRQGLGQPQHF	TGCAGTGCTAACCGACAGGGCTTGGGTCAGCCCCAGCATTTT
16	TRBV9	-	TRBJ2-2	TRBD1	CASSALTGASTGELFF	TGTGCCAGCAGCGCCCTGACAGGGGCTTCCACCGGGGAGCTGTTTTTT
14	TRBV5-2	-	TRBJ2-7	-	CAIGPGLYSYEQYF	TGTGCCATCGGCCCCGGGCTGTACTCCTACGAGCAGTACTTC
15	TRBV6-5	-	TRBJ2-7	TRBD2	CASSNFAGGMNEQYF	TGTGCCAGCAGTAACTTCGCGGGAGGAATGAACGAGCAGTACTTC
19	TRBV6-1	many	TRBJ2-3	-	CASSQLQPLQGGRTDTQYF	TGTGCCAGCAGTCAGTTACAGCCCTTACAGGGGGGGCGCACAGATACGCAGTATTTT